The next 17 T cell receptor beta chains were all read from a single sample in a study of blood T cell repertoires in COVID-19. Assay: immunoSEQ multiplex PCR; the TCRdb copy retains only in-frame clones and omits some. The sample contains 130,000 or so clones, roughly four fifths of which appear only once. Material: peripheral blood. The receptors here all came from a human donor in a cohort sampled during active COVID-19.

The V gene is TRBV7-8, the J gene TRBJ2-1; D possibly corresponds to TRBD2 (6 bases). V was cut by 5 bases and J by 8 bases, with 10 bases left in between. CDR1 is SGHVS, CDR2 FQNEAQ, per germline. This CDR3 has 12 residues. The chain's CDR3 is CASSQASDEQFF. The CDR3 DNA reads TGTGCCAGCAGCCAAGCTAGCGATGAGCAGTTCTTC.

The chain carries TRBV11-2 and TRBJ2-2, with 8 positions matching TRBD1. After removal of 1 base from V and 3 bases from J, the junction contained 4 bases not matched to a gene. This CDR3 contains 16 residues. Germline values: CDR1 SGHAT, CDR2 FQNNGV. CDR3 DNA: TGTGCCAGCAGCTTAGGGGACAGGATGTACACCGGGGAGCTGTTTTTT. This codes for CASSLGDRMYTGELFF.

The table lists this clone with a few counts. The chain carries TRBV19 and TRBJ2-6, with 8 bases identical to TRBD1. The CDR3 has 19 amino acids. CDR1 and CDR2 from the germline V gene are LNHDA and SQIVND (reference sequence). After removal of 4 bases from V and 0 bases from J, the junction contained 11 bases not matched to a gene. CDR3 DNA: TGTGCCAGTAGTAGGAGACAGGGGTCAACAAGCTCTGGGGCCAACGTCCTGACTTTC. It encodes CASSRRQGSTSSGANVLTF.

V usage is TRBV18 and J usage is TRBJ2-1, with 12 bases fitting TRBD2. CDR3 length: 16 residues. Unmatched junction bases numbered 6, after V lost 0 bases and J lost 9 bases. Per the germline V gene, CDR1 is KGHSH and CDR2 is LQKENI. The CDR3 sequence: CASSPPALAGGGEQFF. The CDR3 DNA follows: TGTGCCAGCTCACCACCAGCGCTAGCGGGGGGGGGTGAGCAGTTCTTC.

This chain links TRBV3-1 (or the pseudogene TRBV3-2) with TRBJ2-1, with 9 bases aligning to TRBD2. J gave up 12 bases and V 5 bases, and 8 bases lay outside the gene matches. Germline V gene sequence: CDR1 LGHDT, CDR2 YNNKEL (reference sequence). The CDR3 has 13 amino acids. The CDR3 region is CASSTGTSWRQFF. The CDR3 region has the DNA TGTGCCAGCAGCACCGGGACTAGCTGGAGGCAGTTCTTC.

This chain connects TRBV6-5 to TRBJ2-7, with a tentative D call TRBD2 (5 bases). V gave up 0 bases and J gave up 1 base, with 10 bases separating them. In germline, CDR1 is MNHEY, CDR2 SVGAGI. This CDR3 is 15 amino acids long. DNA of the CDR3: TGTGCCAGCAGTTACTCACTCGGCGGGTCCTACGAGCAGTACTTC. Residues: CASSYSLGGSYEQYF.

The sample holds one count of this clone. The CDR3 bases are TGTGCCAGCAGCGCTCCGGCGACAGGGGGCACTGAAGCTTTCTTT. It is translated as CASSAPATGGTEAFF. The chain combines TRBV3-1 (or the pseudogene TRBV3-2) with TRBJ1-1; 9 bases map to TRBD1. The CDR3 length is 15 residues. In germline, CDR1 is LGHDT, CDR2 YNNKEL (reference sequence). With V trimmed by 5 bases and J by 4 bases, 8 bases remained unmatched.

V usage is TRBV10-3 and J usage is TRBJ1-1, with a tentative D call TRBD1 (5 bases). V lost 4 bases and J lost 3, with 9 bases in between. The CDR3 contains 13 residues. Germline V gene lookup returns CDR1 ENHRY and CDR2 SYGVKD. The CDR3 nucleotides read TGTGCCATCAGTGTCTCGGGGGACACTGAAGCTTTCTTT. Translation gives CAISVSGDTEAFF.

The chain has TRBV7-2 and TRBJ2-3, with 12 bases lining up with TRBD2. The CDR3 sequence is 19 residues long. The germline CDR1 and CDR2 sequences are SGHTA and FQGNSA. V shed 1 base and J 1 base; nucleotides not matched to a gene: 9. The CDR3 region has the DNA TGTGCCAGCAGCTTAGAACCACTAGCGGGGGGAGGCGGCACAGATACGCAGTATTTT. Protein: CASSLEPLAGGGGTDTQYF.

This sequence joins TRBV13 and TRBJ2-7, with 9 bases aligning to TRBD2. With 7 bases clipped from V and 2 bases from J, the junction kept 0 bases outside the gene matches. CDR1 is PRHDT and CDR2 is FYEKMQ in the germline V gene (reference sequence). There are 12 residues in the CDR3. CDR3 nucleotides: TGTGCCAGCAAGCGGGAGGCCTACGAGCAGTACTTC. Encoded protein: CASKREAYEQYF.

V usage is TRBV25-1 and J usage is TRBJ1-4; D might be TRBD1 (6 bases). The CDR3 runs 16 residues. The germline gives CDR1 MGHDK, CDR2 SYGVNS. Trimming removed 2 bases from V and 0 bases from J, with 10 bases in between. CDR3 in amino acids: CASSEGRGTTNEKLFF. DNA of the CDR3: TGTGCCAGCAGTGAAGGGAGGGGGACAACTAATGAAAAACTGTTTTTT.

This chain uses TRBV5-1 with TRBJ2-1, with 10 bases identical to TRBD2. Germline values: CDR1 SGHRS, CDR2 YFSETQ. V shed 3 bases and J 1 base; nucleotides not matched to a gene: 16. The CDR3 has 20 amino acids. CDR3 protein: CASSSSSSGGASGSYNEQFF. In DNA form, the CDR3 reads TGCGCCAGCAGCTCCTCCTCTAGCGGGGGTGCATCAGGGTCCTACAATGAGCAGTTCTTC.

The genes are TRBV7-9 and TRBJ2-5; TRBD2 agrees at 14 bases. The V gene's germline CDR1 is SEHNR and CDR2 FQNEAQ (reference sequence). This CDR3 region has 15 residues. V lost 5 bases, J lost 4 bases, and 3 bases stayed unmatched. The CDR3, as DNA: TGTGCCAGCAGCCCGACTAGCGGGGGGGGAGAGACCCAGTACTTC. This gives the protein CASSPTSGGGETQYF.

This rearrangement joins TRBV12-5 to TRBJ2-7, with D tentatively TRBD2 (7 bases). Germline values: CDR1 LGHNT, CDR2 FRNRAP. The CDR3 contains 13 residues. The ends were cut back, 6 bases at V and 4 bases at J, with 13 bases in the middle. The CDR3 DNA reads as TGTGCTAGTGGGGGGGGGCACGTGTACGAGCAGTACTTC. Encoded protein: CASGGGHVYEQYF.

In its sample, this clone was seen once. The same CDR3 is also encoded by other DNA sequences in this sample. This chain uses TRBV12-3 or TRBV12-4 with TRBJ2-5; the D gene is possibly TRBD2 (5 bases). V was shortened by 3 bases and J by 5 bases, with 7 bases between the two germline ends. This CDR3 comprises 12 residues. The CDR3 reads CASSFSGETQYF. The CDR3, as DNA: TGTGCCAGCAGTTTCTCGGGGGAGACCCAGTACTTC.

The chain uses TRBV6-5 and TRBJ1-2; 7 bases map to TRBD1. The CDR3 has 13 amino acids. Per the germline V gene, CDR1 is MNHEY and CDR2 is SVGAGI. J gave up 5 bases and V 5 bases, and 5 bases lay outside the gene matches. Written as DNA, the CDR3 is TGTGCCAGCAGTATGTCACAGGGGTATGGCTACACCTTC. Amino acids: CASSMSQGYGYTF.

This clone occurred once. The J gene is TRBJ2-5, the V gene TRBV19; D not resolved. The CDR3 length is 14 residues. Per the germline V gene, CDR1 is LNHDA and CDR2 is SQIVND (reference sequence). V was cut by 1 base and J by 1 base, with 7 bases left in between. The CDR3 sequence: CASSIGGIQETQYF. CDR3 in DNA: TGTGCCAGTAGTATAGGAGGAATCCAAGAGACCCAGTACTTC.